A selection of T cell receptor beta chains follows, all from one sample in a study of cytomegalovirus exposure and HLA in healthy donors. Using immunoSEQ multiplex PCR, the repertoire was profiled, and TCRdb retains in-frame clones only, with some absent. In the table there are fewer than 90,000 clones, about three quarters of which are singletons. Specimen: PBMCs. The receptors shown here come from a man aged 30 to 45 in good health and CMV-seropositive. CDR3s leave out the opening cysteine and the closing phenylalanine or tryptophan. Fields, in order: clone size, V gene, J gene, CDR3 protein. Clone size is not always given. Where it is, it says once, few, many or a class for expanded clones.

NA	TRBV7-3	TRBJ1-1	ASSPGQLNTEAF
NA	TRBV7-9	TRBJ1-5	SSSPGTGGPNQPQH
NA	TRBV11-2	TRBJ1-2	ASSLSGARGTNGYT
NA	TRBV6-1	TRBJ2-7	ASSEYRGVAGAASYEQY
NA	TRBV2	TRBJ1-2	ASTMDRGLDYGYT
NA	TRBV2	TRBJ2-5	ASRFSSGGRETQY
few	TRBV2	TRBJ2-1	ASRLGGGAHNEQF
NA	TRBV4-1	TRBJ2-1	ASSQDPTLAGARYNEQF
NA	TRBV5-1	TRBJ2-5	ASSLGTSGEYETQY
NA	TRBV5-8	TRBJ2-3	ASSFGRASTDTQY
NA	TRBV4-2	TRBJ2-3	ASSHHTDTQY
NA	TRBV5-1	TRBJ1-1	ASSLEDIGVSEAF